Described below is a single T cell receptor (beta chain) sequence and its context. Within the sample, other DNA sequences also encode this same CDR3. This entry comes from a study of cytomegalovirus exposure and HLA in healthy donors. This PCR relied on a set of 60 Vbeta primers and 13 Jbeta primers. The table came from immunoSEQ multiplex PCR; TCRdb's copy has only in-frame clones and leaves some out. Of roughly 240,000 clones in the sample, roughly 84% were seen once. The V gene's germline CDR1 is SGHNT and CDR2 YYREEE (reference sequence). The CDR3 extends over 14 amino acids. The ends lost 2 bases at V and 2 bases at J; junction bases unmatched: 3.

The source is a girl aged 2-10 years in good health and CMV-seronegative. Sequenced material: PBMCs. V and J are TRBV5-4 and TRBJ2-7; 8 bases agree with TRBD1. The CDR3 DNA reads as TGTGCCAGCAGCTTCGGGACAGGAGCCTACGAGCAGTACTTC. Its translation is CASSFGTGAYEQYF.